This passage covers 31 T cell receptor beta chains from one sample sequenced in a study of blood T cell repertoires in COVID-19. Assay used: immunoSEQ multiplex PCR; TCRdb lists only in-frame clones, some missing. The sample contains about 200,000 clones, 88% of which appear only once. The sample was peripheral blood. The receptors derive from a man aged 35 to 55 with active or convalescent COVID-19.

The V gene is TRBV28, the J gene TRBJ1-2; possibly TRBD1 for D (5 bases). The germline V and J ends were trimmed by 2 bases and 4 bases, with 8 bases remaining between them. Germline CDR1 MDHEN, CDR2 SYDVKM. This CDR3 is 13 amino acids long. The CDR3 DNA follows: TGTGCCAGCAGTTTAGACAGTTTCTATGGCTACACCTTC. Translated, it gives CASSLDSFYGYTF.

The genes are TRBV20-1 and TRBJ1-5, with TRBD1 as a possible D gene (6 bases). The germline V gene encodes CDR1 DFQATT and CDR2 SNEGSKA (reference sequence). V was clipped by 3 bases and J by 7 bases, with 16 bases between them. This CDR3 spans 14 amino acids. The DNA of the CDR3 is TGCAGTGCTAGTTTTGGCTGGGGGCGGCAGCCCCAGCATTTT. Its translation: CSASFGWGRQPQHF.

The chain combines TRBV6-5 with TRBJ1-5; TRBD1 matches at 9 bases. Trimming cost V 6 bases and J 6 bases; bases outside gene matches: 6. This CDR3 region has 14 residues. The germline CDR1 and CDR2 sequences are MNHEY and SVGAGI. DNA of the CDR3: TGTGCCAGCAGAACCGGGACAGGGAGTCAGCCCCAGCATTTT. This gives the protein CASRTGTGSQPQHF.

The CDR3 protein is CASSQQTGGLREQYF. CDR3 sequence (DNA): TGCGCCAGCAGCCAACAGACAGGGGGCCTTCGCGAGCAGTACTTC. The genes are TRBV4-1 and TRBJ2-7; 10 bases line up with TRBD1. The V segment lost 2 bases and the J segment 6 bases; nucleotides outside the gene matches: 7. CDR1 MGHRA and CDR2 YSYEKL come from the germline V gene. This CDR3 spans 15 amino acids.

This clone was counted once. CDR3 region: CASSSGGQASSYEQYF. In DNA form, the CDR3 reads TGCGCCAGCAGCTCAGGGGGACAGGCGAGCTCCTACGAGCAGTACTTC. This rearrangement joins TRBV5-1 to TRBJ2-7; 8 bases are shared with TRBD1. Trimming took 3 bases from V and 0 from J; bases not matched to a gene: 8. From germline, CDR1 is SGHRS and CDR2 YFSETQ. The CDR3 length is 16 residues.

This rearrangement joins TRBV5-1 to TRBJ1-1; 9 bases agree with TRBD1. V trimming: 0 bases; J trimming: 0 bases; junction bases outside the gene matches: 3. This CDR3 has 16 residues. Germline V gives CDR1 SGHRS, CDR2 YFSETQ. The CDR3 sequence is CASSLGTGDVNTEAFF. The CDR3 DNA reads TGCGCCAGCAGCTTGGGGACAGGGGATGTGAACACTGAAGCTTTCTTT.

Comments on this clone: This sample includes further DNA sequences coding for the same CDR3. The V and J genes are TRBV11-2 and TRBJ1-2; D possibly corresponds to TRBD1 (6 bases). CDR1 and CDR2 from the germline V gene are SGHAT and FQNNGV. The CDR3 totals 13 residues. Trimming pared 0 bases from V and 7 bases from J, leaving 9 bases between. CDR3 amino acids: CASSLDRGIGYTF. CDR3 nucleotide sequence: TGTGCCAGCAGCTTAGACAGGGGAATTGGCTACACCTTC.

In nucleotides, the CDR3 is TGTGCCAGCAGCTTAGAATGGGCGGGGACGACAGATACGCAGTATTTT. Its translation is CASSLEWAGTTDTQYF. The rearrangement joins TRBV7-6 to TRBJ2-3, with D tentatively TRBD2 (6 bases). Trimming cost V 1 base and J 3 bases, with 14 bases left between them. The germline V gene has CDR1 SGHVS and CDR2 FNYEAQ. The CDR3 spans 16 residues.

CDR3 coding DNA: TGTGCCAGCAGCCACCGACAGTCTGGAGAGACCCAGTACTTC. It translates to CASSHRQSGETQYF. The V call is TRBV27, the J call TRBJ2-5, with a tentative D call TRBD1 (5 bases). Germline V gene data show CDR1 as MNHEY and CDR2 as SMNVEV (reference sequence). The length of the CDR3 is 14 residues. Trimming left V 6 bases short and J 4 bases short, with 15 bases between.

This clone was seen just once. The genes are TRBV27 and TRBJ1-5; D not resolved. The CDR3 runs 17 residues. Germline lookup yields CDR1 MNHEY and CDR2 SMNVEV (reference sequence). V was pared by 4 bases and J by 1 base, with 17 bases between. CDR3 in amino acids: CASSSGFGVWSNQPQHF. In DNA, the CDR3 is TGTGCCAGCAGTTCCGGTTTCGGGGTTTGGAGCAATCAGCCCCAGCATTTT.

The chain combines TRBV11-3 with TRBJ2-4, with a possible D match to TRBD2 (5 bases). Germline V lookup: CDR1 SGHNT, CDR2 YENEEA. CDR3 length equals 19 residues. V shed 5 bases and J shed 0 bases, with 23 bases lying between them. The CDR3 sequence: CASSPPLDGIPLAKNIQYF. As DNA, the CDR3 is TGTGCCAGCAGCCCGCCCCTGGACGGGATCCCGCTAGCCAAAAACATTCAGTACTTC.

The chain employs TRBV6-5 and TRBJ1-1; D may be TRBD1 (6 bases). The CDR3 length is 14 residues. The germline V and J ends were trimmed by 0 bases and 3 bases, with 8 bases remaining between them. Germline V gene lookup returns CDR1 MNHEY and CDR2 SVGAGI. CDR3 bases: TGTGCCAGCAGTTACTCCAGGGGAGACACTGAAGCTTTCTTT. The encoded protein is CASSYSRGDTEAFF.

CDR3 sequence reads: CASSEGQVYNEQFF. CDR3 nucleotides: TGTGCCAGCAGTGAGGGACAGGTTTACAATGAGCAGTTCTTC. This chain connects TRBV6-1 to TRBJ2-1; the match to TRBD1 covers 8 bases. The trim removed 3 bases at V and 4 bases at J, leaving 2 bases unmatched. CDR1 and CDR2 from the germline V gene are MNHNS and SASEGT. The CDR3 contains 14 residues.

The chain joins TRBV11-3 to TRBJ1-1, with D maybe TRBD1 (6 bases). Per the germline V gene, CDR1 is SGHNT and CDR2 is YENEEA. Trimming removed 5 bases from V and 10 bases from J, with 20 bases in between. CDR3 size: 14 residues. The CDR3 region has the DNA TGTGCCAGCAGCCCCTCCACAGGGAGTCAGGGAGCTTTCTTT. It translates to CASSPSTGSQGAFF.

The chain joins TRBV24-1 to TRBJ1-2, with D hard to call. The germline CDR1 and CDR2 sequences are KGHDR and SFDVKD. The ends were cut back, 4 bases at V and 1 base at J, with 3 bases in the middle. CDR3 size: 12 residues. The CDR3 DNA reads as TGTGCCACCAGTGACGGTAACTATGGCTACACCTTC. This sequence encodes CATSDGNYGYTF.

The V gene is TRBV5-4, the J gene TRBJ2-2; D might be TRBD1 (6 bases). V shed 4 bases and J shed 1 base, with 11 bases lying between them. CDR1 is SGHNT, CDR2 YYREEE, per germline (reference sequence). CDR3 size: 15 residues. CDR3 bases: TGTGCCAGCAGCCCCACGGGACAGAACACCGGGGAGCTGTTTTTT. Residues: CASSPTGQNTGELFF.

The chain carries TRBV19 and TRBJ1-3; D is perhaps TRBD1 (5 bases). CDR1 and CDR2 from the germline V gene are LNHDA and SQIVND (reference sequence). V dropped 4 bases and J dropped 0 bases, with 13 bases sitting between them. The CDR3 has 16 residues. The DNA for the CDR3 is TGTGCCAGTAGTAAACGGACACCGACCTCTGGAAACACCATATATTTT. This sequence encodes CASSKRTPTSGNTIYF.

The chain carries TRBV28 and TRBJ1-1; tentative D call: TRBD1 (5 bases). V was cut by 5 bases and J by 4 bases, with 26 bases left in between. The length of the CDR3 is 18 residues. Germline-derived CDR1 and CDR2 are MDHEN and SYDVKM. Written as DNA, the CDR3 is TGTGCCAGCAGTCCCAATAGCGCTAGGGGAGGATACGGCACTGAAGCTTTCTTT. Translating gives CASSPNSARGGYGTEAFF.

The rearrangement uses TRBV15 and TRBJ1-4; D is undetermined. CDR1 is LNHNV and CDR2 is YYDKDF in the germline V gene (reference sequence). Trimming left V 1 base short and J 4 bases short, with 10 bases between. The CDR3 sequence is 15 residues long. CDR3 DNA: TGTGCCACCAGCAGAGGTCGAGATGTTAATGAAAAACTGTTTTTT. Translating it yields CATSRGRDVNEKLFF. The full variable domain, in which reference TRBV15 and TRBJ1-4 provide the parts outside the CDR3, is DAMVIQNPRYQVTQFGKPVTLSCSQTLNHNVMYWYQQKSSQAPKLLFHYYDKDFNNEADTPDNFQSRRPNTSFCFLDIRSPGLGDTAMYLCATSRGRDVNEKLFFGSGTQLSVL.

The genes are TRBV24-1 and TRBJ2-2; TRBD1 matches 8 bases. CDR3 length: 15 amino acids. Germline V gene lookup returns CDR1 KGHDR and CDR2 SFDVKD. Trimming took 1 base from V and 7 from J; bases not matched to a gene: 4. As DNA, the CDR3 is TGTGCCACCAGTGATTTTGGGACAGGAGTCGGGGAGCTGTTTTTT. Translation gives CATSDFGTGVGELFF.

This clone was seen only once. This sequence joins TRBV4-2 and TRBJ2-7; 14 positions match TRBD2. V dropped 3 bases and J dropped 4; count of bases not matched to a gene: 5. This CDR3 region has 16 residues. Germline V gene data show CDR1 as LGHNA and CDR2 as YNFKEQ. CDR3 bases: TGTGCCAGCAGCCAGACTAGCGGGGGGGCCGGGTACGAGCAGTACTTC. Residues: CASSQTSGGAGYEQYF.

This chain links TRBV25-1 with TRBJ1-5; TRBD1 matches at 8 bases. The CDR3 runs to 14 residues. Germline V gene sequence: CDR1 MGHDK, CDR2 SYGVNS. The ends lost 4 bases at V and 6 bases at J; junction bases unmatched: 5. The CDR3 is CASSGTGSSQPQHF. DNA for the CDR3: TGTGCCAGCAGTGGGACAGGGTCCAGTCAGCCCCAGCATTTT.

The rearrangement uses TRBV15 and TRBJ1-3; 7 bases fit TRBD1. Germline lookup yields CDR1 LNHNV and CDR2 YYDKDF (reference sequence). This CDR3 spans 17 amino acids. Trimming at V came to 2 bases and at J to 0 bases, leaving 7 bases not matched to a gene. CDR3: CATSRPPDRFSGNTIYF. DNA of the CDR3: TGTGCCACCAGCAGACCCCCGGACAGGTTCTCTGGAAACACCATATATTTT.

The chain joins TRBV28 to TRBJ2-7; D gene unclear. This CDR3 spans 13 amino acids. Germline assignment: CDR1 MDHEN and CDR2 SYDVKM. V shed 6 bases and J shed 7 bases, with 16 bases lying between them. The CDR3 nucleotides read TGTGCCAGCAGACCCCGGGTCCGTGGGGAGCAGTACTTC. Translating gives CASRPRVRGEQYF.

V is TRBV28 and J is TRBJ2-7, with D possibly being TRBD1 (5 bases). There are 13 residues in the CDR3. CDR1 and CDR2 from the germline V gene are MDHEN and SYDVKM. V shed 10 bases and J shed 0 bases, with 13 bases lying between them. The CDR3 region is CATLGQDSYEQYF. The CDR3 DNA reads as TGTGCCACCCTGGGGCAGGACTCCTACGAGCAGTACTTC.

The J gene is TRBJ2-4, the V gene TRBV21-1; the table names TRBD1, a call not compared with the DNA. TRBV21-1 is tagged as a pseudogene. The CDR3 runs 18 residues. CDR3 sequence (DNA): TGTGCCAGCAGCAAATCACGACAGGCAGTTGTATCCAAAAACATTCAGTACTTC. It translates to CASSKSRQAVVSKNIQYF.

V gene TRBV11-2 combines with J gene TRBJ2-1, with TRBD2 identical over 13 bases. The CDR3 is 17 residues long. V dropped 5 bases and J dropped 9; count of bases not matched to a gene: 13. Germline CDR1 reads SGHAT; CDR2 reads FQNNGV. This chain's CDR3 is CASSPRTSGRRLGEQFF. The CDR3 DNA reads as TGTGCCAGCAGCCCCCGGACTAGCGGGAGACGATTAGGTGAGCAGTTCTTC.

This clone appeared a single time. CDR3 amino acids: CASRTGMGQPQHF. The CDR3 nucleotides are TGTGCCAGCAGGACAGGGATGGGTCAGCCCCAGCATTTT. The V call is TRBV12-3 or TRBV12-4, the J call TRBJ1-5; TRBD1 matches 7 bases. The CDR3 is 13 residues long. Germline trimming cut 6 bases from V and 6 bases from J; bases unmatched to any gene: 5.

The rearrangement links TRBV11-3 to TRBJ2-7; D call uncertain. V was clipped by 2 bases and J by 0 bases, with 11 bases between them. CDR3 length: 15 residues. Germline V CDR1 and CDR2: SGHNT, YENEEA. The CDR3 DNA is TGTGCCAGCAGCTTAAGTGGGCAGGACTCCTACGAGCAGTACTTC. Encoded protein: CASSLSGQDSYEQYF.

This rearrangement joins TRBV30 to TRBJ2-7; D perhaps matches TRBD1 (5 bases). CDR3 size: 17 residues. Trimming left V 1 base short and J 5 bases short, with 24 bases between. Germline lookup yields CDR1 GTSNPN and CDR2 SVGIG (reference sequence). The CDR3 coding sequence is TGTGCCTGGAGTGGGAGTGTCGACCGACAGCCCGACCACGAGCAGTACTTC. Its protein is CAWSGSVDRQPDHEQYF.

The J gene is TRBJ2-7, the V gene TRBV5-1; a weak D match, TRBD1 (5 bases). V shed 4 bases and J shed 5 bases, with 19 bases lying between them. Germline lookup yields CDR1 SGHRS and CDR2 YFSETQ. The CDR3 consists of 15 residues. CDR3 in amino acids: CASSGQGQGPHEQYF. DNA for the CDR3: TGCGCCAGCAGCGGACAAGGGCAGGGTCCCCACGAGCAGTACTTC.